The 20 T cell receptor beta chains below all came from one sample that was sequenced in a study of monozygotic twins with cystic fibrosis. The table came from immunoSEQ multiplex PCR; TCRdb's copy has only in-frame clones and leaves some out. The sample consists of 30,000 or so clones, approximately 72% of them appearing once. Sample: blood. These receptor sequences come from a girl aged 10 to 17 with cystic fibrosis.

CDR3 region: CASRGQGLREAFF. The CDR3 DNA reads TGTGCCAGCAGAGGACAGGGGCTCCGTGAAGCTTTCTTT. J is TRBJ1-1 and V is TRBV6-1; 9 nucleotides line up with TRBD1. The CDR3 totals 13 residues. J lost 7 bases, V lost 6 bases, and 6 bases had no gene match. Germline values: CDR1 MNHNS, CDR2 SASEGT.

CDR3 bases: TGCGCCAGCAGCCAAGTTATGCCAGATACGCAGTATTTT. Translation: CASSQVMPDTQYF. The V and J genes are TRBV4-1 and TRBJ2-3; D call uncertain. The germline V gene has CDR1 MGHRA and CDR2 YSYEKL. Trimming removed 1 base at V and 4 bases at J, with 6 bases between. The CDR3 consists of 13 residues.

This chain links TRBV2 with TRBJ2-7; 12 bases agree with TRBD2. The V and J ends lost 5 bases and 1 base, in that order; junction bases with no gene match: 3. Germline CDR1 reads SNHLY; CDR2 reads FYNNEI. CDR3 length: 15 amino acids. CDR3 in DNA: TGTGCCAGCAGTCATACTAGCGGGGGGTCCTACGAGCAGTACTTC. This encodes CASSHTSGGSYEQYF.

The V call is TRBV4-2, the J call TRBJ2-1, with 8 bases matching TRBD2. CDR1 is LGHNA and CDR2 is YNFKEQ in the germline V gene. Losses at the gene ends were 4 bases for V and 6 bases for J; bases not matched to a gene: 14. This CDR3 contains 17 residues. The DNA of the CDR3 is TGTGCCAGCAGCCTCCGTACCGGGACTAGGAACGCCAATGAGCAGTTCTTC. It specifies CASSLRTGTRNANEQFF.

This clone was seen only a few times. The chain links TRBV2 to TRBJ2-7; 12 nucleotides agree with TRBD2. The J segment lost 4 bases and the V segment lost 4 bases, leaving 5 bases of the junction unmatched. Germline-derived CDR1 and CDR2 are SNHLY and FYNNEI. The CDR3 extends over 15 amino acids. CDR3 DNA: TGTGCCAGCAGTGGGACTAGCGGGACTTTATACGAGCAGTACTTC. The encoded protein is CASSGTSGTLYEQYF.

The chain has TRBV9 and TRBJ1-1; TRBD1 agrees at 7 bases. This CDR3 has 17 amino acids. Unmatched junction bases numbered 14, after V lost 3 bases and J lost 3 bases. Germline CDR1 is SGDLS and CDR2 is YYNGEE. The CDR3: CASSASTGFGEDTEAFF. The CDR3 nucleotides are TGTGCCAGCAGCGCCTCGACAGGGTTTGGGGAGGACACTGAAGCTTTCTTT.

This clone came up a few times. The V gene is TRBV4-1, the J gene TRBJ2-7; D could derive from TRBD1 or TRBD2 (5 bases each). Per germline, CDR1 MGHRA and CDR2 YSYEKL. V lost 1 base, J lost 4 bases, and 14 bases lay in between. This CDR3 has 15 residues. CDR3 nucleotide sequence: TGCGCCAGCAGCCAAGCAACCGGGACCCAATACGAGCAGTACGTC. It is translated as CASSQATGTQYEQYV.

The J gene is TRBJ2-5, the V gene TRBV4-1; tentatively, D is TRBD1 or TRBD2 (5 bases each). Germline V gene lookup returns CDR1 MGHRA and CDR2 YSYEKL. Trimming stripped 0 bases from V and 1 base from J, with 9 bases between. This CDR3 has 15 residues. CDR3 DNA: TGCGCCAGCAGCCAAGAGGGGGACGGCCAAGAGACCCAGTACTTC. This translates into CASSQEGDGQETQYF.

The chain links TRBV18 to TRBJ1-4; possibly TRBD1 for D (6 bases). The germline V and J ends were trimmed by 3 bases and 0 bases, with 17 bases remaining between them. This CDR3 contains 18 residues. Germline V gene data show CDR1 as KGHSH and CDR2 as LQKENI. CDR3 bases: TGTGCCAGCTCACCCAGGGACATCACCCTTACAACTAATGAAAAACTGTTTTTT. Amino acids: CASSPRDITLTTNEKLFF. Supplemented by reference TRBV18 and TRBJ1-4, the full variable domain reads NAGVMQNPRHLVRRRGQEARLRCSPMKGHSHVYWYRQLPEEGLKFMVYLQKENIIDESGMPKERFSAEFPKEGPSILRIQQVVRGDSAAYFCASSPRDITLTTNEKLFFGSGTQLSVL.

The genes are TRBV9 and TRBJ2-2, with 7 bases that match TRBD1. V lost 1 base to trimming and J lost 4 bases; unmatched junction nucleotides: 7. Germline assignment: CDR1 SGDLS and CDR2 YYNGEE. This CDR3 has 16 residues. The CDR3 is CASSVKGGLGTGELFF. CDR3 nucleotide sequence: TGTGCCAGCAGCGTAAAAGGGGGCCTGGGCACCGGGGAGCTGTTTTTT.

This CDR3 reads CASSQYDRVDEKLFF. The CDR3 nucleotides are TGCGCCAGCAGCCAATACGACAGGGTGGATGAAAAACTGTTTTTT. V usage is TRBV4-1 and J usage is TRBJ1-4, with 7 bases aligning to TRBD1. The CDR3 length is 15 residues. Germline V gene sequence: CDR1 MGHRA, CDR2 YSYEKL. After removal of 2 bases from V and 6 bases from J, the junction contained 6 bases not matched to a gene.

This clone was seen only once. This sequence joins TRBV5-1 and TRBJ1-4; D is possibly TRBD1 (5 bases). The CDR3 is 14 residues long. Trimming took 5 bases from V and 5 from J, leaving 13 bases between them. CDR1 is SGHRS and CDR2 is YFSETQ in the germline V gene. The DNA of the CDR3 is TGCGCCAGCAGGGCCGGGACCTTCAATGAAAAACTGTTTTTT. Amino acid sequence: CASRAGTFNEKLFF. The whole variable domain, filled in from reference TRBV5-1 and TRBJ1-4, reads KAGVTQTPRYLIKTRGQQVTLSCSPISGHRSVSWYQQTPGQGLQFLFEYFSETQRNKGNFPGRFSGRQFSNSRSEMNVSTLELGDSALYLCASRAGTFNEKLFFGSGTQLSVL.

This clone was seen a few times. This chain joins TRBV2 and TRBJ2-7, with TRBD2 matching over 7 bases. The junction had 4 bases not matched to a gene; V was cut back by 2 bases and J by 3 bases. The germline gives CDR1 SNHLY, CDR2 FYNNEI. This CDR3 is 14 amino acids long. In nucleotides, the CDR3 is TGTGCCAGCAGTGAAACAGTAGCGGGCTACGAGCAGTACGTC. As protein: CASSETVAGYEQYV.

This clone was detected only a few times. V gene TRBV28 combines with J gene TRBJ2-1; D not resolved. Germline V gives CDR1 MDHEN, CDR2 SYDVKM. Trimming left V 3 bases short and J 6 bases short, with 9 bases between. CDR3 length: 13 amino acids. CDR3 sequence: CASSFKSFNEQFF. CDR3 in DNA: TGTGCCAGCAGTTTCAAAAGCTTCAATGAGCAGTTCTTC.

The V and J genes are TRBV9 and TRBJ2-5; a possible D gene is TRBD2 (6 bases). V lost 1 base and J lost 4, with 11 bases in between. The CDR3 totals 14 residues. Germline CDR1 SGDLS, CDR2 YYNGEE. This chain's CDR3 is CASSVTSMVETQYF. In nucleotides, the CDR3 is TGTGCCAGCAGCGTAACTAGCATGGTAGAGACCCAGTACTTC.

J is TRBJ2-1 and V is TRBV7-2; 7 bases map to TRBD2. The CDR3 consists of 16 residues. The junction had 10 bases not matched to a gene; V was cut back by 2 bases and J by 6 bases. Germline assignment: CDR1 SGHTA and CDR2 FQGNSA. The CDR3: CASSLIRGGIGNEQFF. CDR3 coding DNA: TGTGCCAGCAGCTTAATCCGCGGGGGTATCGGCAATGAGCAGTTCTTC. Drawing the rest from reference TRBV7-2 and TRBJ2-1, the complete variable domain is GAGVSQSPSNKVTEKGKDVELRCDPISGHTALYWYRQSLGQGLEFLIYFQGNSAPDKSGLPSDRFSAERTGGSVSTLTIQRTQQEDSAVYLCASSLIRGGIGNEQFFGPGTRLTVL.

The rearrangement uses TRBV13 and TRBJ2-1; D gene unclear. The CDR3 runs to 15 residues. In germline, CDR1 is PRHDT, CDR2 FYEKMQ (reference sequence). Trimming shortened V by 0 bases and J by 6 bases, and 12 bases separated the two germline ends. The CDR3 region is CASSLGRSSLNEQFF. DNA of the CDR3: TGTGCCAGCAGCTTAGGCCGGTCTAGTCTCAATGAGCAGTTCTTC.

This clone was seen once. The rearrangement links TRBV5-1 to TRBJ2-1; D not resolved. Germline assignment: CDR1 SGHRS and CDR2 YFSETQ. This CDR3 has 13 amino acids. With 0 bases removed from V and 6 bases from J, the gap between germline ends came to 7 bases. The DNA for the CDR3 is TGCGCCAGCAGCTTGGACTCAACCAATGAGCAGTTCTTC. Translation gives CASSLDSTNEQFF. Drawing the rest from reference TRBV5-1 and TRBJ2-1, the complete variable domain is KAGVTQTPRYLIKTRGQQVTLSCSPISGHRSVSWYQQTPGQGLQFLFEYFSETQRNKGNFPGRFSGRQFSNSRSEMNVSTLELGDSALYLCASSLDSTNEQFFGPGTRLTVL.

The chain combines TRBV9 with TRBJ2-7, with 8 bases matching TRBD2. CDR3 size: 20 residues. V shed 3 bases, J shed 4 bases, and the junction held 24 bases outside the gene matches. Germline V lookup: CDR1 SGDLS, CDR2 YYNGEE. CDR3 sequence (DNA): TGTGCCAGCAGCGCCCTCCCCGGACTAGCTACCACCACTGGGGTATACGAGCAGTACTTC. Its translation: CASSALPGLATTTGVYEQYF.

The chain carries TRBV11-2 and TRBJ2-5; 7 bases are a match to TRBD2. The CDR3 is 13 amino acids. Germline lookup yields CDR1 SGHAT and CDR2 FQNNGV. The V segment lost 4 bases and the J segment 2 bases; nucleotides outside the gene matches: 1. The CDR3 DNA reads as TGTGCCAGCAGCTCGGGACTACAAGAGACCCAGTACTTC. Amino acids: CASSSGLQETQYF.